This T cell receptor (beta chain) was identified during a study of T cells in Graves' hyperthyroidism and ophthalmopathy. Notes on the study in general: Blood also contained most expanded thyroid clonotypes above 0.001. Ophthalmopathy was identified by the model a median approximately 6.9 months ahead of onset.

Graves' hyperthyroidism showing no ophthalmopathy progression within 18 months was considered stable. Exclusions: uncontrolled infection, other autoimmune disease, pregnancy, lactation. V was pared by 3 bases and J by 8 bases, with 16 bases between. This CDR3 contains 15 residues. Per the germline V gene, CDR1 is LGHNA and CDR2 is YSLEER. RNA transcripts were the template for amplifying TCR beta CDR3 regions. First-round RT-PCR with HTBI primers amplified the TCR CDR3 region. MiXCR, applied by TCRdb to the multiplex PCR reads, yields one record per CDR3 protein. The table includes 610,000 or so distinct CDR3 sequences, 46% detected once. This clonotype was recorded many times. Its antigen is currently unknown.

The receptor was derived from a woman between 18 and 29 years old with Graves' hyperthyroidism. The sequenced sample was peripheral blood or thyroid tissue (not recorded which). The chain combines TRBV4-3 with TRBJ1-4; D not resolved. The DNA of the CDR3 is TGCGCCAGCAGCCATGAAAGGACCTACCGGGAAAAACTGTTTTTT. Translation gives CASSHERTYREKLFF.